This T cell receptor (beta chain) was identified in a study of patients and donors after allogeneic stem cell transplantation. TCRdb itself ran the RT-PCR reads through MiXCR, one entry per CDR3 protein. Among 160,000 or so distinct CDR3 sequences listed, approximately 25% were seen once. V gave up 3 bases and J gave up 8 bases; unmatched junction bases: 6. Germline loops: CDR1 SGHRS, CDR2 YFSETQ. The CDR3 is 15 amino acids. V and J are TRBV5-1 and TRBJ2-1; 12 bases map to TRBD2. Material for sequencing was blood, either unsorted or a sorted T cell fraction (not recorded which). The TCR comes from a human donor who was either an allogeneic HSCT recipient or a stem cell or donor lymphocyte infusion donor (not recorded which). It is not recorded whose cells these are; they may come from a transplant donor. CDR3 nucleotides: TGCGCCAGCAGCTCTCGACTAGCGGGAGTGGATGAGCAGTTCTTC. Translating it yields CASSSRLAGVDEQFF. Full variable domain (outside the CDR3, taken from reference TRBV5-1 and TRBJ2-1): KAGVTQTPRYLIKTRGQQVTLSCSPISGHRSVSWYQQTPGQGLQFLFEYFSETQRNKGNFPGRFSGRQFSNSRSEMNVSTLELGDSALYLCASSSRLAGVDEQFFGPGTRLTVL.